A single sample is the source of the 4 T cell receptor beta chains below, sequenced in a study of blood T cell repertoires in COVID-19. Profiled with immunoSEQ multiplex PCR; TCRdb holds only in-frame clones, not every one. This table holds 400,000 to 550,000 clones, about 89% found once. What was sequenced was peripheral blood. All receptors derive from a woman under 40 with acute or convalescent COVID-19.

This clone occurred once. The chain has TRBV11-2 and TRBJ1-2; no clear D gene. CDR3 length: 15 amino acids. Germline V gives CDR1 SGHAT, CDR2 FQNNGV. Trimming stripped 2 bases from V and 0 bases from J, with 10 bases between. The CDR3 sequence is CASSLTIPANYGYTF. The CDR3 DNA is TGTGCCAGCAGCTTAACAATACCTGCTAACTATGGCTACACCTTC. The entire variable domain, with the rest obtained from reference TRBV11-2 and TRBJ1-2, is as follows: EAGVAQSPRYKIIEKRQSVAFWCNPISGHATLYWYQQILGQGPKLLIQFQNNGVVDDSQLPKDRFSAERLKGVDSTLKIQPAKLEDSAVYLCASSLTIPANYGYTFGSGTRLTVV.

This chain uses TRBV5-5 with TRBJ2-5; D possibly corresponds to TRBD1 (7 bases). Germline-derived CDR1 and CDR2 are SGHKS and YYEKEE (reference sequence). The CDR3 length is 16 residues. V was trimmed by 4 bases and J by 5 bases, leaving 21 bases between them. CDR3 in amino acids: CASSSRTGAGFETQYF. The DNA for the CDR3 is TGTGCCAGCAGCAGCCGGACAGGCGCGGGGTTCGAGACCCAGTACTTC.

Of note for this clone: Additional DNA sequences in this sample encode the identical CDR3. CDR3 sequence (DNA): TGTGCCAGTAGTATCTCAGGGGGAGGCAATCAGCCCCAGCATTTT. Encoded protein: CASSISGGGNQPQHF. The chain couples TRBV19 to TRBJ1-5, with 7 bases aligning to TRBD1. The CDR3 is made up of 15 amino acids. J was trimmed by 2 bases and V by 3 bases; bases with no gene match: 4. CDR1 is LNHDA and CDR2 is SQIVND in the germline V gene (reference sequence).

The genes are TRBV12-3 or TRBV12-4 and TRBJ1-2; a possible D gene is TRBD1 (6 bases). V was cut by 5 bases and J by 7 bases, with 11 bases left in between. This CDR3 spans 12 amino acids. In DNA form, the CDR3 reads TGTGCCAGCAGTCCAGACAGGCTTGGCTACACCTTC. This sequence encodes CASSPDRLGYTF.